This T cell receptor (beta chain) was identified in a study of beta chain features in type 1 diabetes. Study findings and constraints: Amplification by PCR could prefer shorter templates, with the same effect in patients and controls. High-TCR-expressing cells could be over-represented by cDNA sequencing. Type 1 diabetes patients had fewer VDJ junction insertions and more deletions.

This CDR3 has 16 amino acids. V lost 0 bases and J lost 3; bases outside the gene matches: 8. Germline values: CDR1 SQVTM, CDR2 ANQGSEA. This clone came up a few times. What it binds is not known. The authors reverse transcribed all of the isolated RNA, so sequencing captured expressed TCRB transcripts. Naive, central memory and regulatory T cell samples averaged about 3.57 million immunoSEQ reads each. Clones were read by immunoSEQ multiplex PCR, and TCRdb kept only the in-frame ones, dropping some. The sample has hundreds of thousands of clones; about 14% are singletons. This sequence originates from a man in his late teens or twenties in good health. V usage is TRBV29-1 and J usage is TRBJ1-2; TRBD1 matches at 9 bases. The sample taken for sequencing was naive CD4+ T cells from blood. As DNA, the CDR3 is TGCAGCGTTGAAGATCTCGGACAGGGGAGAGACTATGGCTACACCTTC. Translated, it gives CSVEDLGQGRDYGYTF.